This TCR beta chain was sequenced for a study of CD8+ T cells in alopecia areata. Points from the study as a whole: Any link of baseline CD8+ expansion to response, resting on one nonresponder, remains uncertain. Scalp and blood retained many expanded lesional clones during tofacitinib. It was lesional scalp, especially alopecia totalis/universalis, that showed higher clonality than normal scalp.

Sample treatment: oral pan-JAK inhibitor, 5-10 mg twice daily. The CDR3 contains 12 residues. Germline V gene sequence: CDR1 SQVTM, CDR2 ANQGSEA. On this clone itself: The antigen is undetermined.

TCR sequencing used cDNA made by reverse transcription of extracted RNA. The protocol was immunoSEQ multiplex PCR, while the TCRdb copy is restricted to in-frame clones and leaves out a portion. The sample holds 200,000 to 250,000 clones; more than 30% are singletons and the top ten take around 0.48%. This sequence was found in a human donor with alopecia areata. This chain joins TRBV29-1 and TRBJ2-5; no firm D call. The DNA end lines up better with TRBJ2-7; the J call may be wrong. The sequencing here drew on CD4+ T cells sorted from blood, taken between weeks 30 and 35, from a patient treated with tofacitinib. The CDR3 sequence: CSVARSSYEQYF. For the CDR3, the DNA is TGCAGCGTAGCCAGAAGCTCCTACGAGCAGTACTTC.